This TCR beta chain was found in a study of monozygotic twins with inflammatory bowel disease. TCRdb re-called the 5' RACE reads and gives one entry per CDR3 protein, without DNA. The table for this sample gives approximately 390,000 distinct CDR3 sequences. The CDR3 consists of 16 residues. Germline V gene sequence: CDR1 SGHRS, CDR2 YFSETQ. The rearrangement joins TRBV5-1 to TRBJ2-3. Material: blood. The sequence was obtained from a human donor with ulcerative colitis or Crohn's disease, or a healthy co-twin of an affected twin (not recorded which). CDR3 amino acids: CASRTQLTLSTDTQYF.